Presented here are 10 T cell receptor beta chains from one specimen sequenced in a study of blood T cell repertoires in COVID-19. Sequenced by immunoSEQ multiplex PCR; TCRdb stores in-frame clones only, minus some. The sample has 13,000 to 15,000 clones, roughly 92% seen once. Sequences were obtained from peripheral blood. The origin of the receptors is a human donor with active COVID-19. The donor label of this sample is uncertain.

This sequence joins TRBV5-1 and TRBJ2-7; 12 bases align to TRBD2. With V trimmed by 0 bases and J by 3 bases, 4 bases remained unmatched. This CDR3 contains 16 residues. Germline values: CDR1 SGHRS, CDR2 YFSETQ. The CDR3: CASSLGTSGAVYEQYF. The CDR3 DNA reads as TGCGCCAGCAGCTTGGGGACTAGCGGGGCTGTCTACGAGCAGTACTTC.

This chain links TRBV28 with TRBJ2-4; 7 bases are shared with TRBD2. CDR1 is MDHEN and CDR2 is SYDVKM in the germline V gene. This CDR3 region has 16 residues. Trimming cost V 2 bases and J 5 bases; bases outside gene matches: 9. CDR3 bases: TGTGCCAGCAGTTTACTGGGCGGGAGTGGGCAAAACATTCAGTACTTC. Its protein product is CASSLLGGSGQNIQYF.

In this sample, this clone turned up a few times. The chain couples TRBV29-1 to TRBJ2-1, with D perhaps matching TRBD2 (6 bases). Germline V gene lookup returns CDR1 SQVTM and CDR2 ANQGSEA. The CDR3 sequence is 13 residues long. The V gene lost 4 bases and the J gene lost 7 bases, with 14 bases spanning the gap. CDR3 in amino acids: CSVGASERNEQFF. The CDR3 nucleotides are TGCAGCGTTGGTGCTAGCGAAAGAAATGAGCAGTTCTTC.

The chain combines TRBV5-6 with TRBJ2-3; D gene unclear. V lost 3 bases to trimming and J lost 5 bases, with 10 bases between them. The CDR3 contains 13 residues. Germline-derived CDR1 and CDR2 are SGHDT and YYEEEE. The CDR3 sequence: CASSSGRRDTQYF. Written as DNA, the CDR3 is TGTGCCAGCAGCTCTGGCCGCAGAGATACGCAGTATTTT.

This clone was detected a few times. The chain has TRBV7-9 and TRBJ2-4; no reliable D call. The germline gives CDR1 SEHNR, CDR2 FQNEAQ (reference sequence). This CDR3 has 16 amino acids. Trimming cost V 3 bases and J 3 bases, with 15 bases left between them. CDR3 in DNA: TGTGCCAGCAGCTTGAATGAACGCGAATACAAAAACATTCAGTACTTC. Its translation: CASSLNEREYKNIQYF.

The genes are TRBV20-1 and TRBJ2-1; 7 bases agree with TRBD2. Trimming took 3 bases from V and 6 from J; bases not matched to a gene: 11. The germline CDR1 and CDR2 sequences are DFQATT and SNEGSKA (reference sequence). The CDR3 spans 15 residues. The CDR3 DNA is TGCAGTGCTAGTTCCTATGGGAGGGCCTCCAATGAGCAGTTCTTC. This codes for CSASSYGRASNEQFF.

This chain connects TRBV3-1 (or the pseudogene TRBV3-2) to TRBJ1-2, with D uncertain. Trimming cost V 0 bases and J 3 bases, with 11 bases left between them. This CDR3 has 15 amino acids. Germline CDR1 and CDR2: LGHDT and YNNKEL (reference sequence). CDR3 sequence reads: CASSQDRGTHYGYTF. The CDR3 nucleotides are TGTGCCAGCAGCCAAGACCGGGGTACCCACTATGGCTACACCTTC.

This chain links TRBV10-3 with TRBJ2-1, with D possibly being TRBD2 (6 bases). Germline assignment: CDR1 ENHRY and CDR2 SYGVKD. V gave up 5 bases and J gave up 9 bases, with 23 bases separating them. This CDR3 has 16 residues. CDR3 amino acids: CAISFVGAGREGEQFF. CDR3 DNA sequence: TGTGCCATCAGTTTTGTTGGGGCGGGGAGAGAGGGTGAGCAGTTCTTC.

This clone turned up a few times. J is TRBJ1-3 and V is TRBV19; 9 bases are shared with TRBD1. This CDR3 region has 16 residues. CDR1 is LNHDA, CDR2 SQIVND, per germline (reference sequence). The junction had 12 bases not matched to a gene; V was cut back by 9 bases and J by 3 bases. The CDR3 bases are TGTGCCAGGCCGACTGGATGGGACAGGGATGGAAACACCATATATTTT. It codes for CARPTGWDRDGNTIYF.

This clone showed up just a few times. J is TRBJ2-7 and V is TRBV6-6; D is possibly TRBD2 (5 bases). This CDR3 is 13 amino acids long. The V end was cut by 10 bases, the J end by 2 bases, with 15 bases between. Per the germline V gene, CDR1 is MNHNY and CDR2 is SVGAGI (reference sequence). The CDR3: CAIKVLAPYEQYF. CDR3 sequence (DNA): TGTGCCATCAAGGTGCTAGCTCCCTACGAGCAGTACTTC.